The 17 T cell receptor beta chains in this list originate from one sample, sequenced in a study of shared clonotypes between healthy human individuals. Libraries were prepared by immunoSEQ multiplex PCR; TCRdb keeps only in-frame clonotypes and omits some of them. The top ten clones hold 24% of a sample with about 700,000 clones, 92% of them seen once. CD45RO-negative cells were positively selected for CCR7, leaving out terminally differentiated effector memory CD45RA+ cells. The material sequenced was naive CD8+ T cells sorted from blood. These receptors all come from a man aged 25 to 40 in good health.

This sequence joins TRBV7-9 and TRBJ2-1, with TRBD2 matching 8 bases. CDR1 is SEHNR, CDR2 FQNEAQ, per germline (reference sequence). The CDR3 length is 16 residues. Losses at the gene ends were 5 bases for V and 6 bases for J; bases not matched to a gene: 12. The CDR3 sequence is CASSPPRTSPFNEQFF. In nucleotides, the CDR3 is TGTGCCAGCAGCCCCCCCCGGACTAGCCCGTTCAATGAGCAGTTCTTC.

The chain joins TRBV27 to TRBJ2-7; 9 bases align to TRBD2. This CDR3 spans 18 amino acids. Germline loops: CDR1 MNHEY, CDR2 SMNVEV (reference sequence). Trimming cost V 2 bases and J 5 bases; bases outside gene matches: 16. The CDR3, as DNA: TGTGCCAGCAGTTTAGCGGGGGCGGCGGGAGGGAATCCTCACGAGCAGTACTTC. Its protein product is CASSLAGAAGGNPHEQYF.

The CDR3 coding sequence is TGCGCCAGCAGCCCGGGACTAGCGGGAACCTACGAGCAGTACTTC. Its protein product is CASSPGLAGTYEQYF. V is TRBV5-1 and J is TRBJ2-7; 13 positions match TRBD2. Germline V gene lookup returns CDR1 SGHRS and CDR2 YFSETQ. J gave up 2 bases and V 4 bases, and 3 bases lay outside the gene matches. The CDR3 is 15 residues long.

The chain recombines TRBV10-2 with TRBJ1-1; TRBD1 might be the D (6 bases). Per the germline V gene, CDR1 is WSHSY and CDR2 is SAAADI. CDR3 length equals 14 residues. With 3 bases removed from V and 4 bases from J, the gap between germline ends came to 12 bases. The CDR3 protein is CASSDGGLSTEAFF. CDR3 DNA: TGCGCCAGCAGTGACGGGGGCTTGAGCACTGAAGCTTTCTTT.

The CDR3 DNA is TGTGCCACCAGCAGTAGTATTGGACAGGGCGAACCGGGACTAGTAAAAGAGACCCAGTACTTC. Its protein product is CATSSSIGQGEPGLVKETQYF. The V call is TRBV15, the J call TRBJ2-5; TRBD1 or TRBD2 may be the D gene (8 bases each). Looked up from germline, CDR1 is LNHNV and CDR2 is YYDKDF (reference sequence). CDR3 size: 21 residues. Trimming removed 3 bases at V and 3 bases at J, with 32 bases between.

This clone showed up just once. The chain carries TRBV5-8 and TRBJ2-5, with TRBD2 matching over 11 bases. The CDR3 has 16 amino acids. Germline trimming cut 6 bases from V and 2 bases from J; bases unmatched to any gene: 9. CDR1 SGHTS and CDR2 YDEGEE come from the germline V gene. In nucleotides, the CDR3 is TGTGCCAGCACCTCAGGGCTAGCGGGAGGACAAGAGACCCAGTACTTC. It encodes CASTSGLAGGQETQYF.

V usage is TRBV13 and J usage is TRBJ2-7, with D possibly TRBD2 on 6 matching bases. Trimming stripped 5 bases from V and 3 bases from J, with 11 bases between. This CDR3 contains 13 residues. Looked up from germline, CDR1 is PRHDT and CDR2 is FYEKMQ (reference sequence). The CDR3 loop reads CASSPDYSYEQYF. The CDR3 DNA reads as TGTGCCAGCAGCCCGGACTACAGCTACGAGCAGTACTTC.

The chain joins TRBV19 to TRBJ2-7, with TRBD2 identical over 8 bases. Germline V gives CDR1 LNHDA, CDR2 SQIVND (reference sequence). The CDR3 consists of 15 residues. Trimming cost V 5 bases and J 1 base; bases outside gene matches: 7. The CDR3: CASSARSGTSYEQYF. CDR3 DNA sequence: TGTGCCAGTAGTGCACGTAGCGGGACTTCCTACGAGCAGTACTTC. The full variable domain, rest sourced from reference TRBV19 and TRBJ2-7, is DGGITQSPKYLFRKEGQNVTLSCEQNLNHDAMYWYRQDPGQGLRLIYYSQIVNDFQKGDIAEGYSVSREKKESFPLTVTSAQKNPTAFYLCASSARSGTSYEQYFGPGTRLTVT.

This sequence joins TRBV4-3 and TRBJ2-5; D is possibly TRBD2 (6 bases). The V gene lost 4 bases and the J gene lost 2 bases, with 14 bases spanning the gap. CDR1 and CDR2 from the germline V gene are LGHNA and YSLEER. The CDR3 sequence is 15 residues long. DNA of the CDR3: TGCGCCAGCAGCCTGGGACGGGGGATACAAGAGACCCAGTACTTC. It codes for CASSLGRGIQETQYF.

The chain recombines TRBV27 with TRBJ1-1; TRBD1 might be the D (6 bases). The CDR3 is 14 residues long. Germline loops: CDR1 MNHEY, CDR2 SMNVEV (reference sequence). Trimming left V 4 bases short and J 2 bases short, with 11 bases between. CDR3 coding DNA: TGTGCCAGCAGTTCGGAAGGGACAAACACTGAAGCTTTCTTT. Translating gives CASSSEGTNTEAFF.

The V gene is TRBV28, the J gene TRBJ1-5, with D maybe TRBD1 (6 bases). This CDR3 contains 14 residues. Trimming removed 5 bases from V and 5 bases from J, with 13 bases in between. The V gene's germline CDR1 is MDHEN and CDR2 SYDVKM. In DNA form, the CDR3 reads TGTGCCAGCAGTATGGACAGTACTCATCAGCCCCAGCATTTT. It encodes CASSMDSTHQPQHF.

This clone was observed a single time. CDR3 sequence reads: CASSPRGGHNEQFF. Here the CDR3 DNA reads TGTGCCAGTAGTCCCCGGGGCGGGCACAATGAGCAGTTCTTC. The J gene is TRBJ2-1, the V gene TRBV19; D could derive from TRBD1 or TRBD2 (5 bases each). Germline CDR1 is LNHDA and CDR2 is SQIVND (reference sequence). The CDR3 sequence is 14 residues long. V was trimmed by 5 bases and J by 5 bases, leaving 13 bases between them.

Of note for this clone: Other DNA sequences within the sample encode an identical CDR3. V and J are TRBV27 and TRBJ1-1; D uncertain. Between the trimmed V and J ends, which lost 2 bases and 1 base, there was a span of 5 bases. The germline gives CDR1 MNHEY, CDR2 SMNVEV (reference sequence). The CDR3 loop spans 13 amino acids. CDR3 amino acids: CASSLRGNTEAFF. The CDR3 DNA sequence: TGTGCCAGCAGTTTACGGGGGAACACTGAAGCTTTCTTT.

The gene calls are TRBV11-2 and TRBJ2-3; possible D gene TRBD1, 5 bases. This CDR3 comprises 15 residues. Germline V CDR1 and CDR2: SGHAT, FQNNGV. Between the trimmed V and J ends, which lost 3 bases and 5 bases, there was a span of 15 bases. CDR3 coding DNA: TGTGCCAGCAGCTTTAGGGGAAACGAAGAAGATACGCAGTATTTT. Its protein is CASSFRGNEEDTQYF.

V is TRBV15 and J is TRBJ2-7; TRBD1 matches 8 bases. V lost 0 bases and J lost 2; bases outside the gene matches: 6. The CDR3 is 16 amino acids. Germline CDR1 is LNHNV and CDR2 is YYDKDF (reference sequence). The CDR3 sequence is CATSRDVTGGTYEQYF. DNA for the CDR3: TGTGCCACCAGCAGAGATGTCACAGGGGGGACCTACGAGCAGTACTTC.

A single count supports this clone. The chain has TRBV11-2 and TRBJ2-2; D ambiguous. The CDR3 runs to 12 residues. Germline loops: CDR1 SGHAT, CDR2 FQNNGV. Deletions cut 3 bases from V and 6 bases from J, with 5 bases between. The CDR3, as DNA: TGTGCCAGCAGCTTCCGTCCCGGGGAGCTGTTTTTT. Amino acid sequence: CASSFRPGELFF.

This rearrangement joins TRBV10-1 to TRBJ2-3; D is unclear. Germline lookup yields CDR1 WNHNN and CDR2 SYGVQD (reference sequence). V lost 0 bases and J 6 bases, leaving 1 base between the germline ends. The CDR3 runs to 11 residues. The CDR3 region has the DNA TGCGCCAGCAGTGAGTCGGATACGCAGTATTTT. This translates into CASSESDTQYF.